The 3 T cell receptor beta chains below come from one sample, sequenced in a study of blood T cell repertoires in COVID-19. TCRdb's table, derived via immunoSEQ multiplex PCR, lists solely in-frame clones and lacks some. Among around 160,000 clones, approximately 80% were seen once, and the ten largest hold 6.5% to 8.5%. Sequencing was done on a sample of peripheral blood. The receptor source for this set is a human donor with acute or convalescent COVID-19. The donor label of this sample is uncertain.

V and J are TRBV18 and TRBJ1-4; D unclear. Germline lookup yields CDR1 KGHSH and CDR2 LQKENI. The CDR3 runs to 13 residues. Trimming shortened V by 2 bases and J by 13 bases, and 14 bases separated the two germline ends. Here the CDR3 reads CASSPGFLTGLFF. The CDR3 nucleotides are TGTGCCAGCTCACCAGGGTTTTTGACGGGACTGTTTTTT.

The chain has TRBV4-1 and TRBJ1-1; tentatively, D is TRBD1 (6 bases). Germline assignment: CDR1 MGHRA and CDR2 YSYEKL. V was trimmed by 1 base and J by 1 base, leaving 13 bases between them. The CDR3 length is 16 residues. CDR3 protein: CASSQGRRTANTEAFF. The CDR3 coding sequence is TGCGCCAGCAGCCAAGGGAGAAGGACAGCGAACACTGAAGCTTTCTTT.

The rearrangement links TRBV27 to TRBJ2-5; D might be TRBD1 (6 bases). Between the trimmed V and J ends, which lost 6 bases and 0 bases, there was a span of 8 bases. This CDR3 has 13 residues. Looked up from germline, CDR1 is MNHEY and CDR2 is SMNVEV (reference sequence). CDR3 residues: CASRRGYQETQYF. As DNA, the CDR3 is TGTGCCAGCAGAAGGGGGTACCAAGAGACCCAGTACTTC.